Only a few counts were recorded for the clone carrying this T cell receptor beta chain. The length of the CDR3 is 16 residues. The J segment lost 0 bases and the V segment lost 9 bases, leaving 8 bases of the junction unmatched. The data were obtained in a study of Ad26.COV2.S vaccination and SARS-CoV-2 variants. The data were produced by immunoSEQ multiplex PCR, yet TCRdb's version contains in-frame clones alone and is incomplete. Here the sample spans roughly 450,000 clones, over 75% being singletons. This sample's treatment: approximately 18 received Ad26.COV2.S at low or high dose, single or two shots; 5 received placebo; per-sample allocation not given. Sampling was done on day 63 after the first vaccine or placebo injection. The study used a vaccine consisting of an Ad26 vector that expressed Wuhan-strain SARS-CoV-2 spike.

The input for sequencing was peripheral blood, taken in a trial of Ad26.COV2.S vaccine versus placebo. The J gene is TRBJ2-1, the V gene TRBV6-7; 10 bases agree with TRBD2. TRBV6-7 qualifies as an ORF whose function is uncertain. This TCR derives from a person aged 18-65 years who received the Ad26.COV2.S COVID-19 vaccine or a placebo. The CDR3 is CASLGLAPSSYNEQFF. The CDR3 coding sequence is TGTGCCAGTTTGGGACTAGCGCCGAGCTCCTACAATGAGCAGTTCTTC.